These 17 T cell receptor beta chains came from one sample sequenced in a study of shared clonotypes between healthy human individuals. The repertoire was sequenced with immunoSEQ multiplex PCR; TCRdb's copy has only in-frame clones and lacks some. The data show roughly 2.1 million clones, about 92% seen once. It was CD45RO-negative cells, positively selected for CCR7, that made up naive CD8 cells, with terminally differentiated effector memory CD45RA+ cells excluded. The sequenced sample was naive CD8+ T cells from PBMCs. These receptor sequences come from a man aged 18 to 35 in good health. Some clones in this sample may be carry-over from other donors' samples.

The rearrangement uses TRBV7-9 and TRBJ2-3; D possibly uses TRBD1 or TRBD2 (6 bases each). This CDR3 has 15 amino acids. The V and J ends lost 5 bases and 5 bases respectively, with 17 bases between them. Germline V gene sequence: CDR1 SEHNR, CDR2 FQNEAQ (reference sequence). The CDR3 DNA follows: TGTGCCAGCAGCCCCCGGTGGGGGGCAAGAGATACGCAGTATTTT. It is translated as CASSPRWGARDTQYF.

The chain uses TRBV11-2 and TRBJ2-7; no clear D gene. The CDR3 sequence is 15 residues long. Germline lookup yields CDR1 SGHAT and CDR2 FQNNGV. Trimming left V 4 bases short and J 7 bases short, with 20 bases between. CDR3 in amino acids: CASSSPSTQDLEQYF. CDR3 in DNA: TGTGCCAGCAGCTCCCCGTCTACCCAGGACCTTGAGCAGTACTTC.

The chain's CDR3 is CASSGGDRAYEQYF. DNA for the CDR3: TGTGCCAGCAGTGGGGGGGACAGGGCCTACGAGCAGTACTTC. This chain uses TRBV7-9 with TRBJ2-7, with 9 bases lining up with TRBD1. This CDR3 has 14 residues. Germline assignment: CDR1 SEHNR and CDR2 FQNEAQ (reference sequence). V shed 6 bases and J 2 bases; nucleotides not matched to a gene: 5.

The CDR3 DNA sequence: TGTGCCAGCAGTTTAAGTAGCGGGAGGCCCCTCTACAATGAGCAGTTCTTC. It codes for CASSLSSGRPLYNEQFF. This chain joins TRBV27 and TRBJ2-1; 10 bases agree with TRBD2. The V and J ends lost 2 bases and 3 bases, in that order; junction bases with no gene match: 7. The CDR3 is 17 residues long. Looked up from germline, CDR1 is MNHEY and CDR2 is SMNVEV (reference sequence).

With regard to this clone: At the DNA level, this CDR3 is encoded by other sequences in the same sample as well. The chain combines TRBV27 with TRBJ2-7; no definite D call. V was trimmed by 2 bases and J by 3 bases, leaving 8 bases between them. The CDR3 has 13 amino acids. Germline CDR1 is MNHEY and CDR2 is SMNVEV (reference sequence). Here the CDR3 reads CASSLPGGYEQYF. The CDR3 DNA is TGTGCCAGCAGTTTACCGGGCGGCTACGAGCAGTACTTC.

The chain joins TRBV6-1 to TRBJ1-2; perhaps TRBD1 as D (5 bases). Germline CDR1 is MNHNS and CDR2 is SASEGT. The CDR3 runs 14 residues. V shed 6 bases and J shed 4 bases, with 15 bases lying between them. CDR3 DNA: TGTGCCAGCAGGGGGGTCAGGATGGCCTATGGCTACACCTTC. Its protein product is CASRGVRMAYGYTF.

The V gene is TRBV27, the J gene TRBJ2-2; 9 bases are a match to TRBD2. This CDR3 comprises 14 residues. The V gene's germline CDR1 is MNHEY and CDR2 SMNVEV (reference sequence). Trimming removed 2 bases from V and 6 bases from J; junction bases left unmatched: 1. CDR3 sequence (DNA): TGTGCCAGCAGTTTAGCGGGAGGGGCCGGGGAGCTGTTTTTT. Translation gives CASSLAGGAGELFF.

The CDR3 here is CASSLRRGSQETQYF. The CDR3, as DNA: TGCGCCAGCAGCCTCCGTCGTGGAAGCCAAGAGACCCAGTACTTC. The V call is TRBV4-1, the J call TRBJ2-5, with unresolved D. The V end was cut by 4 bases, the J end by 1 base, with 13 bases between. Germline assignment: CDR1 MGHRA and CDR2 YSYEKL. The CDR3 is 15 amino acids.

As for this clone: Other nucleotide sequences in the sample specify the same CDR3. The V call is TRBV6-1, the J call TRBJ2-7; no clear D gene. Germline V gene sequence: CDR1 MNHNS, CDR2 SASEGT. The CDR3 runs to 13 residues. V gave up 3 bases and J gave up 1 base, with 7 bases separating them. The CDR3 region is CASSEGRSYEQYF. CDR3 sequence (DNA): TGTGCCAGCAGTGAGGGCAGGTCCTACGAGCAGTACTTC.

J is TRBJ2-7 and V is TRBV11-3; the D is unclear. Germline assignment: CDR1 SGHNT and CDR2 YENEEA. The V end was cut by 1 base, the J end by 5 bases, with 18 bases between. The length of the CDR3 is 16 residues. In nucleotides, the CDR3 is TGTGCCAGCAGCTTAGGACTGACGGCGGTGGGAAACGAGCAGTACTTC. This gives the protein CASSLGLTAVGNEQYF.

The chain uses TRBV6-5 and TRBJ1-2; D is uncertain. Trimming stripped 0 bases from V and 11 bases from J, with 16 bases between. The CDR3 runs to 14 residues. Germline V gene lookup returns CDR1 MNHEY and CDR2 SVGAGI. The CDR3, as DNA: TGTGCCAGCAGTTACTCAGGGTACAAGACCGGGTACACCTTC. Amino acid sequence: CASSYSGYKTGYTF.

Points on this clone: This CDR3 is also generated by other DNA sequences in the sample. The chain combines TRBV27 with TRBJ2-7; TRBD2 might be the D (6 bases). The V gene lost 6 bases and the J gene lost 1 base, with 10 bases spanning the gap. This CDR3 region has 13 residues. Germline CDR1 and CDR2: MNHEY and SMNVEV (reference sequence). CDR3 loop: CASSPGLSYEQYF. CDR3 sequence (DNA): TGTGCCAGCAGCCCAGGACTATCCTACGAGCAGTACTTC.

On this clone itself: Distinct nucleotide sequences in the sample also encode this CDR3. The chain couples TRBV9 to TRBJ2-7, with D tentatively TRBD1 or TRBD2 (5 bases each). V was cut by 0 bases and J by 1 base, with 8 bases left in between. CDR3 length: 14 amino acids. The germline CDR1 and CDR2 sequences are SGDLS and YYNGEE. CDR3 protein: CASSVGQRSYEQYF. The CDR3 nucleotides are TGTGCCAGCAGCGTAGGACAGCGGTCCTACGAGCAGTACTTC.

This sequence joins TRBV7-9 and TRBJ2-1; perhaps TRBD2 as D (7 bases). The CDR3 runs to 14 residues. CDR1 is SEHNR and CDR2 is FQNEAQ in the germline V gene (reference sequence). Between the trimmed V and J ends, which lost 5 bases and 6 bases, there was a span of 14 bases. DNA for the CDR3: TGTGCCAGCAGCCCGGTGGGGGGGGCCAATGAGCAGTTCTTC. Translation gives CASSPVGGANEQFF. The full variable domain, with the rest looked up from reference TRBV7-9 and TRBJ2-1, is DTGVSQNPRHKITKRGQNVTFRCDPISEHNRLYWYRQTLGQGPEFLTYFQNEAQLEKSRLLSDRFSAERPKGSFSTLEIQRTEQGDSAMYLCASSPVGGANEQFFGPGTRLTVL.

This clone came up a few times. V gene TRBV28 combines with J gene TRBJ1-2, with D unresolved. Trimming took off 3 bases at V and 8 bases at J, with 13 bases between the two ends. The CDR3 length is 13 residues. Germline CDR1 and CDR2: MDHEN and SYDVKM. CDR3 sequence reads: CASSLLEQNGYTF. The CDR3 DNA follows: TGTGCCAGCAGTTTGCTGGAACAGAACGGCTACACCTTC.

This chain uses TRBV10-1 with TRBJ2-5; 8 nucleotides align to TRBD2. The CDR3 contains 15 residues. Trimming removed 6 bases from V and 5 bases from J; junction bases left unmatched: 11. Looked up from germline, CDR1 is WNHNN and CDR2 is SYGVQD (reference sequence). CDR3 DNA: TGCGCCAGCAGCGGGGAAGCGGGAGTAGGGGAGACCCAGTACTTC. Translated, it gives CASSGEAGVGETQYF.

The chain links TRBV19 to TRBJ2-7; D tentatively reads TRBD1 or TRBD2 (5 bases each). The CDR3 covers 13 residues. V lost 6 bases and J lost 2, with 11 bases in between. The germline V gene has CDR1 LNHDA and CDR2 SQIVND (reference sequence). The CDR3 bases are TGTGCCAGTAGGGGGACGGCCACCTACGAGCAGTACTTC. Translating gives CASRGTATYEQYF.